Included here is one TCR beta chain sequence, with context. Per the original methods: The assay estimated nucleated cells by amplifying reference gene primers. The repertoire was sequenced with immunoSEQ multiplex PCR; TCRdb's copy has only in-frame clones and lacks some. That table gives V, J and clone size, and the DNA gave D and trimming. The sample holds 60,000 or so clones, 74% seen once. These data originate in a study of blood T cell repertoires in COVID-19. Study overall: Specimens from acute and convalescent COVID-19 originated in the United States, Italy and Spain.

CDR1 is SGDLS, CDR2 YYNGEE, per germline. CDR3 length: 17 amino acids. V gave up 0 bases and J gave up 2 bases; unmatched junction bases: 3. The TCR was taken from a woman older than 75 with acute or convalescent COVID-19. The rearrangement joins TRBV9 to TRBJ2-2; 11 bases are shared with TRBD2. Sequencing used peripheral blood. CDR3 sequence: CASSVVGLAENTGELFF. The CDR3 coding sequence is TGTGCCAGCAGCGTAGTGGGACTAGCGGAAAACACCGGGGAGCTGTTTTTT.